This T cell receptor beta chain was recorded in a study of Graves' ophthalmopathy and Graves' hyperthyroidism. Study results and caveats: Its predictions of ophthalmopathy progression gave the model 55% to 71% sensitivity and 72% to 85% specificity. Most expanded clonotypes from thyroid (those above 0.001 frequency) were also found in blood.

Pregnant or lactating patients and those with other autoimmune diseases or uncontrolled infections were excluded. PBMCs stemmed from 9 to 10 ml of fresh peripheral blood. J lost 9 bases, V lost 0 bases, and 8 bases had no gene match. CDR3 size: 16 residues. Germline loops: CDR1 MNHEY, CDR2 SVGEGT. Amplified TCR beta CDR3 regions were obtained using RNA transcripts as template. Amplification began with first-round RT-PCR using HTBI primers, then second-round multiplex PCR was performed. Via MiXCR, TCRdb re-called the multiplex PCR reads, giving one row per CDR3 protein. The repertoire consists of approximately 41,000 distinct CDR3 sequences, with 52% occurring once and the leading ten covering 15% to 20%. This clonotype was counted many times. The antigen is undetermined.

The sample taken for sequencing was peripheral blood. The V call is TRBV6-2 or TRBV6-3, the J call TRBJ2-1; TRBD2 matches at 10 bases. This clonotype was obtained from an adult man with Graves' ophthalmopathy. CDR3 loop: CASSYSGLAEVREQFF. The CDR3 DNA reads TGTGCCAGCAGTTACTCCGGACTAGCGGAAGTCCGTGAGCAGTTCTTC.